Listed below are T cell receptor beta chains from one sample, sequenced in a study of cytomegalovirus exposure and HLA in healthy donors. The protocol was immunoSEQ multiplex PCR, while the TCRdb copy is restricted to in-frame clones and leaves out a portion. The data contain 98,000 or so clones, over 75% of them singletons. Material: PBMCs. Receptors originate from a woman between 18 and 29 years old in good health and CMV-seropositive. Both conserved end residues are part of each CDR3. Each record gives: J gene, D gene, clone size, V gene, CDR3 protein, CDR3 DNA. The D gene is left open where the match is weak. Rows may omit the clone size; those that give it use once, few, many or a size class.

TRBJ2-7	NA	NA	TRBV7-9	CASSNSERVYEQYF	TGTGCCAGCAGCAATAGCGAGAGGGTCTACGAGCAGTACTTC
TRBJ2-7	NA	NA	TRBV2	CASSGLYEQYF	TGTGCCAGCAGCGGACTCTACGAGCAGTACTTC
TRBJ2-5	TRBD2	NA	TRBV4-1	CASRPGLAGETQYF	TGCGCCAGCAGGCCGGGACTAGCGGGAGAGACCCAGTACTTC
TRBJ2-5	NA	NA	TRBV21-1	CASSSTGLAGETQYF	TGTGCCAGCAGCAGTACGGGACTAGCGGGAGAGACCCAGTACTTC
TRBJ2-1	NA	NA	TRBV7-8	CASTAIAGMYNEQFF	TGTGCCAGCACCGCGATTGCGGGGATGTACAATGAGCAGTTCTTC
TRBJ2-1	NA	NA	TRBV7-6	CASSLGFSSYNEQFF	TGTGCCAGCAGCCTGGGCTTCAGCTCCTACAATGAGCAGTTCTTC
TRBJ2-2	NA	NA	TRBV6-5	CASSYFAGNGELFF	TGTGCCAGCAGTTACTTCGCGGGAAACGGGGAGCTGTTTTTT
TRBJ2-1	NA	NA	TRBV12-5	CASGPSRDEQFF	TGTGCTAGTGGTCCCTCTCGGGATGAGCAGTTCTTC
TRBJ2-3	TRBD1	NA	TRBV25-1	CASSAAGQGRGGQYF	TGTGCCAGCAGTGCGGCGGGACAGGGTCGGGGAGGGCAGTATTTT
TRBJ2-1	NA	NA	TRBV15	CATGAGNEQFF	TGTGCCACCGGGGCCGGCAATGAGCAGTTCTTC
TRBJ2-1	NA	NA	TRBV9	CASSVDIRGPPYNEQFF	TGTGCCAGCAGCGTAGACATCCGCGGGCCGCCCTACAATGAGCAGTTCTTC
TRBJ1-1	NA	NA	TRBV10-3	CAISDGADYTEAFF	TGTGCCATCAGTGATGGGGCCGACTACACTGAAGCTTTCTTT
TRBJ2-7	NA	NA	TRBV20-1	CGVGGFGEQYF	TGCGGAGTTGGGGGGTTCGGCGAGCAGTACTTC
TRBJ1-1	NA	few	TRBV27	CASSNLIQGTGNTEAFF	TGTGCCAGCAGTAACCTCATCCAGGGGACGGGGAACACTGAAGCTTTCTTT
TRBJ1-2	NA	NA	TRBV27	CASSSAQGPNYGYTF	TGTGCCAGCAGTTCTGCACAGGGACCTAACTATGGCTACACCTTC
TRBJ2-7	TRBD2	few	TRBV4-2	CASSRAGDSYEQYF	TGTGCCAGCAGCCGGGCGGGAGACTCCTACGAGCAGTACTTC
TRBJ1-4	NA	NA	TRBV2	CAGRQTNEKLFF	TGTGCCGGTAGACAGACTAATGAAAAACTGTTTTTT
TRBJ1-2	NA	NA	TRBV28	CASSPGQGYGYTF	TGTGCCAGCAGTCCCGGACAAGGCTATGGCTACACCTTC
TRBJ2-1	NA	once	TRBV10-3	CAISDPRGLYNEQFF	TGTGCCATCAGTGACCCCAGGGGCCTCTACAATGAGCAGTTCTTC
TRBJ2-7	TRBD1	NA	TRBV5-1	CASSRTGGFDYEQYF	TGCGCCAGCAGCCGGACAGGGGGGTTTGACTACGAGCAGTACTTC
TRBJ1-1	NA	few	TRBV6-5	CASRGGTGAFF	TGTGCCAGCAGGGGGGGGACCGGAGCTTTCTTT
TRBJ2-7	TRBD2	NA	TRBV5-1	CASSDGLAGSSYEQYF	TGCGCCAGCAGCGACGGACTAGCGGGCAGCTCCTACGAGCAGTACTTC
TRBJ1-6	TRBD1	NA	TRBV11-2	CASSTGTAESSPLHF	TGTGCCAGCAGCACCGGGACAGCCGAAAGTTCACCCCTCCACTTT
TRBJ1-6	TRBD1	NA	TRBV2	CASSEGQGVSPLHF	TGTGCCAGCAGTGAAGGACAGGGAGTTTCACCCCTCCACTTT
TRBJ2-7	NA	NA	TRBV5-5	CASSLALSKSYEQYF	TGTGCCAGCAGCCTGGCGTTGTCTAAAAGCTACGAGCAGTACTTC
TRBJ1-1	NA	once	TRBV1	CTSSQDQQANTEAFF	TGCACCAGCAGCCAAGATCAACAGGCGAACACTGAAGCTTTCTTT
TRBJ1-1	NA	NA	TRBV6-6	CASSYFGLMNTEAFF	TGTGCCAGCAGTTATTTTGGACTGATGAACACTGAAGCTTTCTTT
TRBJ1-1	TRBD1	NA	TRBV28	CASSPRQGPTTEAFF	TGTGCCAGCAGTCCCCGACAGGGGCCGACCACTGAAGCTTTCTTT
TRBJ1-4	TRBD1	once	TRBV5-1	CASSQTAGGAGEKLFF	TGCGCCAGCAGCCAAACAGCAGGGGGCGCGGGGGAAAAACTGTTTTTT
TRBJ1-6	NA	NA	TRBV6-1	CASSEGGETSPLHF	TGTGCCAGCAGTGAAGGAGGAGAAACTTCACCCCTCCACTTT
TRBJ2-3	NA	NA	TRBV19	CASSRFADTDTQYF	TGTGCCAGTAGCCGTTTTGCGGACACAGATACGCAGTATTTT
TRBJ2-5	NA	NA	TRBV30	CAWSESGLETQYF	TGTGCCTGGAGTGAATCTGGACTTGAGACCCAGTACTTC
TRBJ2-3	NA	NA	TRBV4-1	CASSQASDTQYF	TGCGCCAGCAGCCAAGCTTCCGATACGCAGTATTTT
TRBJ2-3	TRBD2	NA	TRBV13	CASSFLGLAGNTDTQYF	TGTGCCAGCAGCTTCTTGGGACTAGCGGGAAACACAGATACGCAGTATTTT
TRBJ2-1	NA	NA	TRBV27	CASSLSPGVTTNEQFF	TGTGCCAGCAGTTTATCGCCGGGAGTAACGACGAATGAGCAGTTCTTC
TRBJ2-1	TRBD1	few	TRBV9	CASSVATGTGNYNEQFF	TGTGCCAGCAGCGTAGCCACCGGGACAGGGAATTACAATGAGCAGTTCTTC
TRBJ1-6	TRBD1	NA	TRBV6-5	CASSLGTGLASPLHF	TGTGCCAGCAGCCTCGGGACAGGGTTAGCCTCACCCCTCCACTTT
TRBJ2-5	NA	NA	TRBV29-1	CSVEGQGTTETQYF	TGCAGCGTTGAAGGTCAGGGAACGACGGAGACCCAGTACTTC
TRBJ2-3	TRBD2	NA	TRBV25-1	CASSSAGGPTDTQYF	TGTGCCAGCAGTTCAGCGGGAGGGCCAACCGATACGCAGTATTTT
TRBJ2-1	TRBD2	few	TRBV5-1	CASSLGTSGSFRNEQFF	TGCGCCAGCAGCTTGGGGACTAGCGGGAGTTTTCGCAATGAGCAGTTCTTC
TRBJ2-1	TRBD2	NA	TRBV7-9	CASSLAIVTSDYNEQFF	TGTGCCAGCAGCTTAGCAATTGTAACTAGCGACTACAATGAGCAGTTCTTC
TRBJ2-4	NA	few	TRBV19	CASSRGTLAKNIQYF	TGTGCCAGTAGTCGTGGGACACTAGCCAAAAACATTCAGTACTTC
TRBJ1-2	NA	NA	TRBV10-3	CAIRDSGTTSGYTF	TGTGCCATCAGGGACTCCGGGACCACTAGCGGCTACACCTTC
TRBJ2-1	TRBD2	NA	TRBV12-5	CASGTGTSGGFNEQFF	TGTGCTAGTGGCACAGGGACTAGCGGGGGATTTAATGAGCAGTTCTTC
TRBJ2-1	NA	NA	TRBV2	CASGPDSSYNEQFF	TGTGCCAGTGGTCCTGATAGCTCCTACAATGAGCAGTTCTTC
TRBJ2-3	TRBD2	NA	TRBV5-1	CASSLGTSGTPRTGDTQYF	TGCGCCAGCAGCTTGGGGACTAGCGGGACCCCTCGCACCGGAGATACGCAGTATTTT